The clone carrying this T cell receptor (beta chain) was recorded once. The data were taken from a study of shared clonotypes between healthy human individuals. Data came from immunoSEQ multiplex PCR; TCRdb stores just in-frame clones and leaves some out. The sample lists about 820,000 clones; around 92% were seen once. This CDR3 is 13 amino acids long. Trimming pared 10 bases from V and 1 base from J, leaving 14 bases between. CDR1 SGHDN and CDR2 FVKESK come from the germline V gene. The naive CD8 fraction comprised CD45RO-negative cells positively selected for CCR7 and excluded terminally differentiated effector memory CD45RA+ cells.

The sequence came from a man aged 25 to 40 in good health. Sequencing was performed on naive CD8+ T cells sorted from blood. The chain carries TRBV14 and TRBJ2-7, with D possibly being TRBD1 (6 bases). CDR3 amino acids: CATRDTSSYEQYF. The CDR3 DNA reads TGTGCCACCCGGGACACGAGTTCCTACGAGCAGTACTTC. The variable domain in full, completed from reference TRBV14 and TRBJ2-7, reads EAGVTQFPSHSVIEKGQTVTLRCDPISGHDNLYWYRRVMGKEIKFLLHFVKESKQDESGMPNNRFLAERTGGTYSTLKVQPAELEDSGVYFCATRDTSSYEQYFGPGTRLTVT.